The clone carrying this TCR beta chain was recorded many times. The data belong to a study of molecular identifiers for immune sequencing clone quantification. Study-level background: In replicates, RNA taken from 20,000 or 100,000 naive CD8 cells was divided five ways, and four portions underwent sequencing.

Isolation of naive CD8 T cells was achieved by sorting on a CD8+CD4-CCR7+CD45RA+ phenotype. Between the trimmed V and J ends, which lost 1 base and 5 bases, there was a span of 14 bases. CDR1 is MGHRA, CDR2 YSYEKL, per germline. The CDR3 is 16 amino acids. MiXCR was run by TCRdb on the PCR reads, yielding one entry per CDR3 protein. This table holds around 89,000 distinct CDR3 sequences, roughly 19% found once. The sequence was collected from a human donor in good health. Some libraries in this study had Jurkat cell RNA spiked in. Sequencing input: naive CD8+ T cells from blood, with Jurkat cell RNA spiked in. Regarding subset: FACS-sorted CD8+CD4-CCR7+CD45RA+ naive T cells. The chain joins TRBV4-1 to TRBJ2-2; D ambiguous. Here the CDR3 DNA reads TGCGCCAGCAGCCAAGTCGTCTTGAGTCGGACCGGGGAGCTGTTTTTT. Translated: CASSQVVLSRTGELFF.